Listed here are 12 T cell receptor beta chains from one sample, sequenced in a study of ipilimumab plus nivolumab after autologous stem cell transplantation (dated by TCRdb to about 2021). The method was the immunoSEQ multiplex PCR assay. As stored in TCRdb, this immuneACCESS dataset retains in-frame rearrangements with V and J assigned. A fraction of the clones does not appear; measured against another copy, unresolved V genes explain less than half of the discrepancy, and the remainder lacks a known reason. The sample data list over 80,000 clones, and 75% to 85% of these were observed just once. In total, the top ten clones hold roughly 2% of the sample. Sequenced here: PBMCs, sampled in a trial of ipilimumab plus nivolumab as post-transplant consolidation. All receptors come from a male donor with diffuse large B-cell lymphoma.

The V gene is TRBV5-1, the J gene TRBJ1-1; tentatively, D is TRBD1 (5 bases). CDR3 size: 14 residues. Germline CDR1 and CDR2: SGHRS and YFSETQ. The V and J ends lost 4 bases and 6 bases respectively, with 16 bases between them. In DNA, the CDR3 is TGCGCCAGCAGCCCGGGAGTCGGGGGGGCTGAAGCTTTCTTT. Amino acid sequence: CASSPGVGGAEAFF. The full variable domain, rest sourced from reference TRBV5-1 and TRBJ1-1, is KAGVTQTPRYLIKTRGQQVTLSCSPISGHRSVSWYQQTPGQGLQFLFEYFSETQRNKGNFPGRFSGRQFSNSRSEMNVSTLELGDSALYLCASSPGVGGAEAFFGQGTRLTVV.

The chain has TRBV7-3 and TRBJ2-7; 12 positions match TRBD1. J was trimmed by 6 bases and V by 3 bases; bases with no gene match: 3. Germline V gene sequence: CDR1 SGHTA, CDR2 FQGTGA. The length of the CDR3 is 14 residues. The chain's CDR3 is CASSLGTGGSEQYF. In nucleotides, the CDR3 is TGTGCCAGCAGCTTGGGGACAGGGGGCAGCGAGCAGTACTTC.

The J gene is TRBJ1-2, the V gene TRBV11-2, with TRBD1 as a possible D gene (6 bases). V was cut by 5 bases and J by 4 bases, with 20 bases left in between. In germline, CDR1 is SGHAT, CDR2 FQNNGV. The CDR3 runs 16 residues. The CDR3: CASSPIRGAVFYGYTF. Here the CDR3 DNA reads TGTGCCAGCAGCCCAATCCGGGGGGCTGTCTTCTATGGCTACACCTTC.

This rearrangement joins TRBV4-3 to TRBJ2-7; tentatively, D is TRBD1 (6 bases). Trimming took off 5 bases at V and 4 bases at J, with 15 bases between the two ends. CDR3 length: 14 amino acids. The V gene's germline CDR1 is LGHNA and CDR2 YSLEER. CDR3 region: CASSEGQGRYEQYF. The CDR3 nucleotides read TGCGCCAGCAGCGAAGGGCAGGGGCGATACGAGCAGTACTTC.

This chain uses TRBV10-3 with TRBJ1-1; D is unresolved. V was shortened by 11 bases and J by 2 bases, with 12 bases between the two germline ends. In germline, CDR1 is ENHRY, CDR2 SYGVKD. This CDR3 contains 12 residues. This chain's CDR3 is CASNAVNTEAFF. CDR3 DNA: TGTGCCTCCAACGCAGTTAACACTGAAGCTTTCTTT.

The chain uses TRBV5-6 and TRBJ1-5; D call uncertain. V gave up 2 bases and J gave up 7 bases, with 7 bases separating them. This CDR3 comprises 12 residues. Per the germline V gene, CDR1 is SGHDT and CDR2 is YYEEEE. CDR3 sequence reads: CASSLRQQPQHF. DNA of the CDR3: TGTGCCAGCAGCTTAAGGCAGCAGCCCCAGCATTTT.

V gene TRBV19 combines with J gene TRBJ1-2; TRBD1 is a possible D gene (6 bases). V lost 7 bases and J 3 bases, leaving 18 bases between the germline ends. Germline values: CDR1 LNHDA, CDR2 SQIVND (reference sequence). The CDR3 length is 15 residues. CDR3 bases: TGTGCCAGTATGGATCGCCACAGGGCGGACTATGGCTACACCTTC. As protein: CASMDRHRADYGYTF.

This chain joins TRBV27 and TRBJ2-7; TRBD2 is a possible D gene (5 bases). V was clipped by 6 bases and J by 4 bases, with 16 bases between them. Germline-derived CDR1 and CDR2 are MNHEY and SMNVEV (reference sequence). CDR3 length equals 14 residues. CDR3 in DNA: TGTGCCAGCAGCCGGGATCCCCGACAATACGAGCAGTACTTC. Amino acids: CASSRDPRQYEQYF.

The V gene is TRBV7-2, the J gene TRBJ2-5; a weak D match, TRBD1 (5 bases). V dropped 2 bases and J dropped 3 bases, with 16 bases sitting between them. Germline lookup yields CDR1 SGHTA and CDR2 FQGNSA. The CDR3 has 16 amino acids. The CDR3 DNA sequence: TGTGCCAGCAGCTTAACAGGCCTTACAGGAAAAGAGACCCAGTACTTC. Its protein product is CASSLTGLTGKETQYF.

This chain uses TRBV7-9 with TRBJ2-5; the D is unclear. This CDR3 has 11 amino acids. Between the trimmed V and J ends, which lost 4 bases and 3 bases, there was a span of 3 bases. Germline V CDR1 and CDR2: SEHNR, FQNEAQ (reference sequence). The CDR3 sequence is CASSSKETQYF. DNA of the CDR3: TGTGCCAGCAGCTCCAAAGAGACCCAGTACTTC.

Turning to this clone: In the same sample, other DNA sequences code for this CDR3. This chain joins TRBV6-1 and TRBJ1-5; 7 bases are shared with TRBD1. Germline CDR1 is MNHNS and CDR2 is SASEGT. This CDR3 comprises 16 residues. J lost 1 base, V lost 2 bases, and 5 bases had no gene match. The CDR3 spells CASSERRGLSNQPQHF. The CDR3 DNA sequence: TGTGCCAGCAGTGAACGGAGGGGGCTGAGCAATCAGCCCCAGCATTTT.

The rearrangement joins TRBV10-3 to TRBJ2-5; 9 bases are a match to TRBD2. The DNA end is more similar to TRBJ2-7, so the J call may be wrong. Germline V gene lookup returns CDR1 ENHRY and CDR2 SYGVKD. The CDR3 runs to 17 residues. The DNA for the CDR3 is TGTGCCATCAGTGAGTCTTTAGCGGGGGACCACTCCTACGAGCAGTACTTC. Protein product: CAISESLAGDHSYEQYF.